These T cell receptor beta chains were read from a single sample in a study of blood T cell repertoires in COVID-19. Profiled with immunoSEQ multiplex PCR; TCRdb holds only in-frame clones, not every one. Altogether 350,000 to 400,000 clones are present, approximately 88% being singletons, with the ten largest covering around 0.97%. The sequencing sample was made of PBMCs or T cells enriched from blood (not recorded which). Source of these receptors: a woman in her 30s with acute COVID-19. The CDR3 runs from the conserved cysteine through the conserved F or W. A D gene is named only where the DNA matches it firmly. Rows may omit the clone size; those that give it use once, few, many or a size class.

CDR3 DNA | CDR3 protein | J gene | V gene | CDR3 length | clone size | D gene
TGTGCCAGCAGTCTGGGACTTCTGGGGGTTGGATCACCCCTCCACTTT | CASSLGLLGVGSPLHF | TRBJ1-6 | TRBV25-1 | 16 | . | .
TGTGCCACCAGTGACCTCAGCGGGGGGGCTCACAATGAGCAGTTCTTC | CATSDLSGGAHNEQFF | TRBJ2-1 | TRBV24-1 | 16 | . | TRBD2
TGTGCCAGCAGTGACAGGGGGATCAATCAGCCCCAGCATTTT | CASSDRGINQPQHF | TRBJ1-5 | TRBV2 | 14 | once | TRBD1
TGTGCCAGCAGCTTAGTAGGAGCGGGGCTATACAATGAGCAGTTCTTC | CASSLVGAGLYNEQFF | TRBJ2-1 | TRBV7-8 | 16 | . | TRBD2
TGTGCCATCAGTGAGTCGAAGAAGCGGGGGGCCTACGAGCAGTACTTC | CAISESKKRGAYEQYF | TRBJ2-7 | TRBV10-3 | 16 | . | TRBD2
TGTGCCAGCAGCCCCGGAGGAATTGGGGGCTACACCTTC | CASSPGGIGGYTF | TRBJ1-2 | TRBV6-5 | 13 | . | .
TGTGCCAGCAGCCAGGCCGGGACAGACAATCAGCCCCAGCATTTT | CASSQAGTDNQPQHF | TRBJ1-5 | TRBV3-1/TRBV3-2 | 15 | . | TRBD1
TGTGCCAGCAGCCGGACTAGCGGGGGGGCCAGGTTGGTCAATGAGCAGTTCTTC | CASSRTSGGARLVNEQFF | TRBJ2-1 | TRBV14 | 18 | . | TRBD2
TGTGCCAGCGTGACAGGCAACAATGAGCAGTTCTTC | CASVTGNNEQFF | TRBJ2-1 | TRBV19 | 12 | . | .
TGCGCCAGCAGCTTGACAGGCACACTCTACGAGCAGTACTTC | CASSLTGTLYEQYF | TRBJ2-7 | TRBV5-1 | 14 | once | .
TGTGCCAGCAGTTTGAGCCCCGCGGGTACGGCTTTCTTT | CASSLSPAGTAFF | TRBJ1-1 | TRBV12-3/TRBV12-4 | 13 | . | .
TGTGCCAGCAAAGTCAGTTACAGCATGGACACCATATATTTT | CASKVSYSMDTIYF | TRBJ1-3 | TRBV6-5 | 14 | . | .
TGTGCCAGCAGCTTCGGACAGGCGGTGGACACCGGGGAGCTGTTTTTT | CASSFGQAVDTGELFF | TRBJ2-2 | TRBV5-6 | 16 | few | TRBD1
TGTGCCACCAGTGATCCGGGAGGACCCAGGCCCACTGAAGCTTTCTTT | CATSDPGGPRPTEAFF | TRBJ1-1 | TRBV24-1 | 16 | . | .
TGTGCCAGCAGTTACTCGTCAGGAACGGGGACCGGGGAGCTGTTTTTT | CASSYSSGTGTGELFF | TRBJ2-2 | TRBV6-5 | 16 | . | .
TGCGCCAGCAGCTTGTCCGGGACAGGGCTAGGCTACACCTTC | CASSLSGTGLGYTF | TRBJ1-2 | TRBV5-1 | 14 | . | TRBD1
TGTGCCAGCAGGACACAGGGGTACGAGCAGTACTTC | CASRTQGYEQYF | TRBJ2-7 | TRBV27 | 12 | . | TRBD1
TGTGCCAGCAGTGTTTGGGACAGTAGCTCTGGAAACACCATATATTTT | CASSVWDSSSGNTIYF | TRBJ1-3 | TRBV6-1 | 16 | . | TRBD1
TGTGCCAGCAGCTCCTCAGGGGTCCCCTACGAGCAGTACTTC | CASSSSGVPYEQYF | TRBJ2-7 | TRBV7-9 | 14 | . | .
TGCGCCAGCAGCATCCCCCTAGGGACAGTGGGACTGGGAGAGACCCAGTACTTC | CASSIPLGTVGLGETQYF | TRBJ2-5 | TRBV5-1 | 18 | . | .
TGTGCCAGCTCACCCACCGGGACAAGGACCTATAGCAATCAGCCCCAGCATTTT | CASSPTGTRTYSNQPQHF | TRBJ1-5 | TRBV18 | 18 | . | .
TGCGCCAGCAGCCCGCAGACAGGGATGGTCCACGAGCAGTACTTC | CASSPQTGMVHEQYF | TRBJ2-7 | TRBV5-1 | 15 | . | TRBD1
TGTGCCAGTAGGCAGACAGGGGAAGAGACCCAGTACTTC | CASRQTGEETQYF | TRBJ2-5 | TRBV19 | 13 | . | TRBD1
TGTGCCAGCAGCCCCGACAGGGTTGGGGGTGCAGATACGCAGTATTTT | CASSPDRVGGADTQYF | TRBJ2-3 | TRBV7-9 | 16 | few | TRBD1
TGTGCCAGCAGTTCCCCGACAGGGGGTAATGAAAAACTGTTTTTT | CASSSPTGGNEKLFF | TRBJ1-4 | TRBV6-5 | 15 | . | TRBD1
TGTGCCAGTAGTGTTCTAGCGGGCCAAAGCACAGATACGCAGTATTTT | CASSVLAGQSTDTQYF | TRBJ2-3 | TRBV19 | 16 | . | TRBD2
TGCAGCGCCCGGGGCGGGGCGAACGAGCAGTACTTC | CSARGGANEQYF | TRBJ2-7 | TRBV29-1 | 12 | . | .
TGTGCCAGTAGTATTGGGGACAGTTCCTACGAGCAGTACTTC | CASSIGDSSYEQYF | TRBJ2-7 | TRBV19 | 14 | . | TRBD1
TGTGCCAGCAGTCTCAACCCAGGGGGCAGGGATGGCTACACCTTC | CASSLNPGGRDGYTF | TRBJ1-2 | TRBV27 | 15 | . | TRBD1
TGTGCCAGCAGCCCCCTCGGGAACACTGAAGCTTTCTTT | CASSPLGNTEAFF | TRBJ1-1 | TRBV11-1 | 13 | . | .
TGTGCCAGCAGCCTCACAATTACCTACGAGCAGTACTTC | CASSLTITYEQYF | TRBJ2-7 | TRBV3-1/TRBV3-2 | 13 | few | .
TGTGCCAGTAGTAAACAAGACAGGAGCTCTGGGGCCAACGTCCTGACTTTC | CASSKQDRSSGANVLTF | TRBJ2-6 | TRBV19 | 17 | . | .
TGTGCCAGCAGCTGGTCGGGTCAAGAGACCCAGTACTTC | CASSWSGQETQYF | TRBJ2-5 | TRBV5-6 | 13 | . | .
TGTGCCAGCGGTACCCAGGGTTCCTTACACAATGAGCAGTTCTTC | CASGTQGSLHNEQFF | TRBJ2-1 | TRBV5-5 | 15 | . | .
TGTGCCAGCAGAGAAGGGACACCGAGTGAAGCTTTCTTT | CASREGTPSEAFF | TRBJ1-1 | TRBV12-3/TRBV12-4 | 13 | . | .
TGTGCCAGCAGTTTAGCGCCCCTCAACGCAGAGACCCAGTACTTC | CASSLAPLNAETQYF | TRBJ2-5 | TRBV27 | 15 | . | .
TGTGCCAGTAGTATGTTGGCAGGGGGCACCGGGGAGCTGTTTTTT | CASSMLAGGTGELFF | TRBJ2-2 | TRBV19 | 15 | . | TRBD1
TGTGCCAGCAGCCCCGCGGGGGTAGGAGGCTACACCTTC | CASSPAGVGGYTF | TRBJ1-2 | TRBV9 | 13 | . | .
TGCGCCAGCAGCCAAGATTCGGCGGGTAATGAAAAACTGTTTTTT | CASSQDSAGNEKLFF | TRBJ1-4 | TRBV4-3 | 15 | . | .
TGTGCCAGTAGTACAGGTTGGGAGCAGTACTTC | CASSTGWEQYF | TRBJ2-7 | TRBV19 | 11 | . | .
TGTGCCTGGAGGGAAATGGAGGCTTTCTTT | CAWREMEAFF | TRBJ1-1 | TRBV30 | 10 | . | .
TGTGCCAGCAGCGTAACGACAGGGGGTGCAGATACGCAGTATTTT | CASSVTTGGADTQYF | TRBJ2-3 | TRBV9 | 15 | . | TRBD1